Each of the 27 T cell receptor beta chains below was sequenced from the same sample in a study of blood T cell repertoires in COVID-19. TCRdb's copy holds only in-frame clones and misses some; the assay was immunoSEQ multiplex PCR. The sample consists of tens of thousands of clones, about 80% of them appearing once. Input material: peripheral blood. The receptors were gathered from a woman of 80 years or more with acute or convalescent COVID-19.

Here the CDR3 reads CASAAGGALNTGELFF. Here the CDR3 DNA reads TGTGCCAGCGCAGCGGGGGGCGCCTTGAACACCGGGGAGCTGTTTTTT. V and J are TRBV9 and TRBJ2-2, with 9 bases fitting TRBD2. Germline CDR1 is SGDLS and CDR2 is YYNGEE. This CDR3 has 16 residues. J lost 1 base, V lost 7 bases, and 8 bases had no gene match.

This chain connects TRBV30 to TRBJ1-2, with D perhaps matching TRBD1 (5 bases). V lost 0 bases and J 5 bases, leaving 10 bases between the germline ends. The CDR3 runs 13 residues. Germline-derived CDR1 and CDR2 are GTSNPN and SVGIG (reference sequence). CDR3 bases: TGTGCCTGGAGTGTATCCAGGGCTTATGGCTACACCTTC. It is translated as CAWSVSRAYGYTF.

V is TRBV19 and J is TRBJ2-2; D call uncertain. V lost 3 bases and J lost 3, with 8 bases in between. This CDR3 comprises 14 residues. Germline CDR1 reads LNHDA; CDR2 reads SQIVND (reference sequence). CDR3 loop: CASSIEQYTGELFF. CDR3 nucleotide sequence: TGTGCCAGTAGTATTGAACAGTACACCGGGGAGCTGTTTTTT.

V gene TRBV18 combines with J gene TRBJ1-1; no definite D call. V lost 2 bases to trimming and J lost 5 bases, with 9 bases between them. Per germline, CDR1 KGHSH and CDR2 LQKENI. The CDR3 is 13 residues long. The CDR3 nucleotides are TGTGCCAGCTCACCATCCGGTGAGACTGAAGCTTTCTTT. Translation gives CASSPSGETEAFF. The full variable domain, rest sourced from reference TRBV18 and TRBJ1-1, is NAGVMQNPRHLVRRRGQEARLRCSPMKGHSHVYWYRQLPEEGLKFMVYLQKENIIDESGMPKERFSAEFPKEGPSILRIQQVVRGDSAAYFCASSPSGETEAFFGQGTRLTVV.

This clone has only a few counts. J is TRBJ2-1 and V is TRBV5-4; 9 positions match TRBD2. Germline V lookup: CDR1 SGHNT, CDR2 YYREEE (reference sequence). This CDR3 has 15 amino acids. Trimming removed 2 bases from V and 4 bases from J; junction bases left unmatched: 4. The CDR3 here is CASSFKRGDYNEQFF. The CDR3, as DNA: TGTGCCAGCAGCTTCAAGCGGGGGGATTACAATGAGCAGTTCTTC.

The chain combines TRBV6-1 with TRBJ1-5; TRBD1 matches 7 bases. The length of the CDR3 is 16 residues. J lost 2 bases, V lost 3 bases, and 7 bases had no gene match. Germline V gene lookup returns CDR1 MNHNS and CDR2 SASEGT. This CDR3 reads CASSETQGMGNQPQHF. The CDR3, as DNA: TGTGCCAGCAGTGAGACACAGGGGATGGGCAATCAGCCCCAGCATTTT.

This chain uses TRBV28 with TRBJ2-5; D unclear. This CDR3 is built from 12 residues. With 4 bases removed from V and 4 bases from J, the gap between germline ends came to 7 bases. Per the germline V gene, CDR1 is MDHEN and CDR2 is SYDVKM. The CDR3 region has the DNA TGTGCCAGCAGTTCAAAGCCAGAGACCCAGTACTTC. Protein product: CASSSKPETQYF.

The rearrangement uses TRBV18 and TRBJ1-1; TRBD1 matches 9 bases. The germline gives CDR1 KGHSH, CDR2 LQKENI. The V and J ends lost 7 bases and 4 bases, in that order; junction bases with no gene match: 4. The CDR3 has 13 amino acids. The CDR3 DNA reads as TGTGCCAGCTGGGACAGGGTGGGCACTGAAGCTTTCTTT. It yields the protein CASWDRVGTEAFF.

In its sample, this clone was seen a few times. The rearrangement uses TRBV6-2 or TRBV6-3 and TRBJ2-2; a possible D gene is TRBD2 (6 bases). CDR3 length: 15 residues. V dropped 2 bases and J dropped 4 bases, with 11 bases sitting between them. Germline V gene sequence: CDR1 MNHEY, CDR2 SVGEGT. CDR3 residues: CASSYEGRITGELFF. The CDR3 coding sequence is TGTGCCAGCAGTTACGAAGGGAGGATCACCGGGGAGCTGTTTTTT.

This chain connects TRBV3-1 (or the pseudogene TRBV3-2) to TRBJ1-6, with TRBD1 identical over 7 bases. With 4 bases clipped from V and 9 bases from J, the junction kept 6 bases outside the gene matches. The germline CDR1 and CDR2 sequences are LGHDT and YNNKEL (reference sequence). The CDR3 is made up of 14 amino acids. CDR3 sequence (DNA): TGTGCCAGCAGCCGAACAGGGGAACGTTCACCCCTCCACTTT. Amino acids: CASSRTGERSPLHF.

In its sample, this clone was seen once. This sequence joins TRBV5-6 and TRBJ2-3; 7 bases are shared with TRBD1. Losses at the gene ends were 3 bases for V and 1 base for J; bases not matched to a gene: 5. Germline CDR1 and CDR2: SGHDT and YYEEEE. The CDR3 length is 15 residues. The CDR3 DNA reads TGTGCCAGCAGCTCCACAGGGGTGGGCACAGATACGCAGTATTTT. Its translation: CASSSTGVGTDTQYF.

The rearrangement links TRBV28 to TRBJ1-4; TRBD1 agrees at 8 bases. Germline CDR1 reads MDHEN; CDR2 reads SYDVKM. Unmatched junction bases numbered 10, after V lost 2 bases and J lost 8 bases. The CDR3 is 16 residues long. The CDR3 DNA reads TGTGCCAGCAGTTTAGGACAGGGTCGGGAAAGAGAAAAACTGTTTTTT. This encodes CASSLGQGREREKLFF.

The chain links TRBV4-3 to TRBJ2-1; 8 bases match TRBD2. The CDR3 runs to 16 residues. Germline V gene sequence: CDR1 LGHNA, CDR2 YSLEER. V dropped 0 bases and J dropped 8; count of bases not matched to a gene: 9. The CDR3 reads CASSQDWLAGGDEQFF. Written as DNA, the CDR3 is TGCGCCAGCAGCCAAGATTGGCTAGCGGGTGGGGATGAGCAGTTCTTC.

The chain combines TRBV4-1 with TRBJ2-3, with D unresolved. Germline V gene sequence: CDR1 MGHRA, CDR2 YSYEKL. The CDR3 spans 12 residues. V dropped 4 bases and J dropped 3 bases, with 5 bases sitting between them. DNA of the CDR3: TGCGCCAGCAGCCCCCAGACAGATACGCAGTATTTT. Translating gives CASSPQTDTQYF.

The chain links TRBV6-6 to TRBJ2-7, with 9 positions matching TRBD1. CDR1 is MNHNY, CDR2 SVGAGI, per germline (reference sequence). This CDR3 comprises 14 residues. V was clipped by 0 bases and J by 3 bases; unmatched bases: 0. The DNA for the CDR3 is TGTGCCAGCAGTTACTCGGGACAGGGCTACGAGCAGTACTTC. It encodes CASSYSGQGYEQYF.

The chain joins TRBV2 to TRBJ1-1; D uncertain. Trimming cost V 7 bases and J 5 bases, with 11 bases left between them. This CDR3 region has 12 residues. In germline, CDR1 is SNHLY, CDR2 FYNNEI. CDR3 sequence reads: CASTPSRTEAFF. In DNA form, the CDR3 reads TGTGCCAGCACTCCAAGTCGGACTGAAGCTTTCTTT.

CDR3 residues: CASSQQQGRGSYGYTF. Here the CDR3 DNA reads TGCGCCAGCAGCCAGCAACAGGGACGAGGGAGCTATGGCTACACCTTC. This chain uses TRBV4-1 with TRBJ1-2; D perhaps matches TRBD1 (6 bases). CDR3 size: 16 residues. Trimming took 3 bases from V and 4 from J, leaving 18 bases between them. Germline V lookup: CDR1 MGHRA, CDR2 YSYEKL.

This clone appeared a single time. The chain has TRBV11-3 and TRBJ2-1; 8 bases are shared with TRBD2. Germline CDR1 SGHNT, CDR2 YENEEA. The CDR3 has 15 amino acids. V gave up 8 bases and J gave up 5 bases; unmatched junction bases: 11. In DNA form, the CDR3 reads TGTGCCAGCGCCCGGGGAGCGGGAGCCCACAATGAGCAGTTCTTC. This codes for CASARGAGAHNEQFF.

The chain joins TRBV5-1 to TRBJ2-7; D is perhaps TRBD1 (6 bases). V lost 0 bases and J lost 0, with 7 bases in between. Germline values: CDR1 SGHRS, CDR2 YFSETQ. CDR3 length: 14 amino acids. The CDR3 sequence is CASSLEGHSYEQYF. CDR3 DNA: TGCGCCAGCAGCTTGGAGGGACACTCCTACGAGCAGTACTTC.

The chain is built from TRBV28 and TRBJ1-2; D not certain. V lost 4 bases to trimming and J lost 7 bases, with 10 bases between them. Germline lookup yields CDR1 MDHEN and CDR2 SYDVKM. CDR3 length equals 12 residues. CDR3 region: CASSSQSAGYTF. As DNA, the CDR3 is TGTGCCAGCAGTTCGCAGTCTGCTGGCTACACCTTC.

This clone occurred a few times. The V and J genes are TRBV5-1 and TRBJ2-7, with D possibly TRBD1 on 6 matching bases. Germline V lookup: CDR1 SGHRS, CDR2 YFSETQ. CDR3 length equals 12 residues. V was pared by 4 bases and J by 5 bases, with 10 bases between. The CDR3 here is CASSPTGNEQYF. The CDR3 bases are TGCGCCAGCAGCCCCACAGGGAACGAGCAGTACTTC.

The V call is TRBV30, the J call TRBJ2-7; TRBD1 agrees at 7 bases. V shed 0 bases, J shed 4 bases, and the junction held 6 bases outside the gene matches. Germline V gives CDR1 GTSNPN, CDR2 SVGIG (reference sequence). This CDR3 has 14 residues. CDR3 region: CAWSVQGPFYEQYF. CDR3 sequence (DNA): TGTGCCTGGAGTGTACAGGGGCCGTTTTACGAGCAGTACTTC. Full variable domain (missing parts from reference TRBV30 and TRBJ2-7): SQTIHQWPATLVQPVGSPLSLECTVEGTSNPNLYWYRQAAGRGLQLLFYSVGIGQISSEVPQNLSASRPQDRQFILSSKKLLLSDSGFYLCAWSVQGPFYEQYFGPGTRLTVT.

The chain carries TRBV12-5 and TRBJ1-4, with D unresolved. This CDR3 is 16 amino acids long. Germline values: CDR1 LGHNT, CDR2 FRNRAP. Trimming shortened V by 2 bases and J by 0 bases, and 10 bases separated the two germline ends. The CDR3 region is CASGLLIPATNEKLFF. The CDR3 DNA sequence: TGTGCTAGTGGTTTGCTTATACCGGCAACTAATGAAAAACTGTTTTTT.

The chain carries TRBV18 and TRBJ2-1, with 14 nucleotides matching TRBD2. V was pared by 1 base and J by 0 bases, with 2 bases of the junction left unmatched. The CDR3 contains 18 residues. Germline CDR1 KGHSH, CDR2 LQKENI. DNA for the CDR3: TGTGCCAGCTCACCACTCGGGACTAGCGGGAGCTCCTACAATGAGCAGTTCTTC. Translation gives CASSPLGTSGSSYNEQFF.

V gene TRBV20-1 combines with J gene TRBJ2-3; D gene unclear. Germline assignment: CDR1 DFQATT and CDR2 SNEGSKA (reference sequence). The CDR3 contains 11 residues. Trimming removed 5 bases at V and 3 bases at J, with 6 bases between. The CDR3 coding sequence is TGCAGTGCTCGCCAGACAGATACGCAGTATTTT. Protein sequence: CSARQTDTQYF.

The chain joins TRBV5-1 to TRBJ2-3; D remains ambiguous. Per germline, CDR1 SGHRS and CDR2 YFSETQ. V was trimmed by 4 bases and J by 0 bases, leaving 15 bases between them. This CDR3 comprises 16 residues. In nucleotides, the CDR3 is TGCGCCAGCAGCCCCGGCGGCGGCTCTAGCACAGATACGCAGTATTTT. Protein product: CASSPGGGSSTDTQYF.

The chain uses TRBV27 and TRBJ1-4, with D possibly TRBD1 on 6 matching bases. In germline, CDR1 is MNHEY, CDR2 SMNVEV (reference sequence). The CDR3 length is 18 residues. V was pared by 0 bases and J by 0 bases, with 14 bases between. This chain's CDR3 is CASSLSVPGTTTNEKLFF. The CDR3 DNA reads TGTGCCAGCAGTTTATCTGTCCCCGGGACAACAACTAATGAAAAACTGTTTTTT.